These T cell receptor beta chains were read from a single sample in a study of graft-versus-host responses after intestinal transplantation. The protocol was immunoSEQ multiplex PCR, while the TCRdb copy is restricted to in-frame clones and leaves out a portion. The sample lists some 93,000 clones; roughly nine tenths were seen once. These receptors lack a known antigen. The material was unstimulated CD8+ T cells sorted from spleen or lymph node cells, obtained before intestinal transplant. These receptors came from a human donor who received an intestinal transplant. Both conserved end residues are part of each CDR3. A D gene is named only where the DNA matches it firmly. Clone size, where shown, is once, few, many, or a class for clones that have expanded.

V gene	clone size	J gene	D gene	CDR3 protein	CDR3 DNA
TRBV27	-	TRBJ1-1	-	CASSPLGGFTEAFF	TGTGCCAGCAGTCCCCTGGGGGGTTTCACTGAAGCTTTCTTT
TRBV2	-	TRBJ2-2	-	CASRDMGESTGELFF	TGTGCCAGCAGGGACATGGGCGAGAGCACCGGGGAGCTGTTTTTT
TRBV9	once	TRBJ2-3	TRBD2	CASSVGGRVTDTQYF	TGTGCCAGCAGCGTCGGCGGGAGGGTTACAGATACGCAGTATTTT
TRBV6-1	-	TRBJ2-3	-	CASSDVHTDTQYF	TGTGCCAGCAGTGATGTCCACACAGATACGCAGTATTTT
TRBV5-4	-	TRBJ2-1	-	CASSLGGRDGNEQFF	TGTGCCAGCAGCCTGGGGGGCAGGGATGGCAATGAGCAGTTCTTC
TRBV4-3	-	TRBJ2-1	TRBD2	CASSLWASGGRDNEQFF	TGCGCCAGCAGCCTCTGGGCTAGCGGGGGGCGGGACAATGAGCAGTTCTTC
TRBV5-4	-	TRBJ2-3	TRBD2	CASSLGPGLAAPSTDTQYF	TGTGCCAGCAGCTTGGGACCGGGACTAGCGGCACCTAGCACAGATACGCAGTATTTT
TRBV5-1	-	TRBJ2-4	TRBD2	CASRKKPGLGDYQYF	TGCGCCAGCAGGAAAAAACCGGGACTAGGGGACTATCAGTACTTC
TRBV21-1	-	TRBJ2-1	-	CASSRGGGEEQFF	TGTGCCAGCAGCAGGGGGGGAGGAGAGGAGCAGTTCTTC
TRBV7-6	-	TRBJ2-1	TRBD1	CASRQGASYNEQFF	TGTGCCAGCAGACAGGGGGCCTCCTACAATGAGCAGTTCTTC
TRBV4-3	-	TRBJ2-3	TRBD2	CASSQERPSLAGGTDTQYF	TGCGCCAGCAGCCAAGAAAGACCCTCACTAGCGGGGGGCACAGATACGCAGTATTTT
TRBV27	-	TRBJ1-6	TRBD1	CASRQGTGANSPLHF	TGTGCCAGCAGGCAAGGGACAGGGGCCAATTCACCCCTCCACTTT
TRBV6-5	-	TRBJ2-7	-	CASSLISNYEQYF	TGTGCCAGCAGCCTAATTAGTAACTACGAGCAGTACTTC
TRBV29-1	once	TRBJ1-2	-	CSVEGDTDYGYTF	TGCAGCGTTGAGGGGGACACCGACTATGGCTACACCTTC
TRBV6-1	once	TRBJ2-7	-	CASSPRNPYEQYF	TGTGCCAGCAGTCCTAGGAATCCCTACGAGCAGTACTTC
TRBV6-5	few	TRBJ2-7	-	CASRNRQPYEQYF	TGTGCCAGCAGAAACCGACAGCCCTACGAGCAGTACTTC
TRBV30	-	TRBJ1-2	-	CASYSLDRPGQSAYGYTF	TGTGCCTCCTATTCCTTGGACAGACCCGGACAATCCGCCTATGGCTACACCTTC
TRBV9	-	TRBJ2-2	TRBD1	CASSQTGADTGELFF	TGTGCCAGCAGCCAGACAGGGGCGGACACTGGGGAGCTGTTTTTT
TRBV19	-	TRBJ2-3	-	CASSIRASTYTDTQYF	TGTGCCAGTAGTATCCGAGCAAGCACCTACACAGATACGCAGTATTTT
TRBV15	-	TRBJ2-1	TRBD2	CATSREASGYNEQFF	TGTGCCACCAGCAGAGAGGCTAGCGGCTACAATGAGCAGTTCTTC
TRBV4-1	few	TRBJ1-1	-	CASSQDRGTEAFF	TGCGCCAGCAGCCAAGACAGGGGCACTGAAGCTTTCTTT
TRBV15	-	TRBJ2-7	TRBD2	CATSRDWGLGDEQYF	TGTGCCACCAGCAGAGATTGGGGACTAGGCGACGAGCAGTACTTC
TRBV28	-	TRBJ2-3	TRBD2	CASSPQSGINTDTQYF	TGTGCCAGCAGTCCACAAAGCGGGATAAACACAGATACGCAGTATTTT